This TCR beta chain was identified in a study of shared clonotypes between healthy human individuals (dated by TCRdb to about 2020). Describing the broader study: A few men and two women, aged 18 to 49 years, made up the cohort. For each donor, three plates each were used for CD4 naive and CD4 memory, two plates were used for CD8 naive, and one plate was used for CD8 memory. The study deeply sequenced blood TCR repertoires of five healthy adults to estimate repertoire size and the extent of clonotype sharing between individuals. Libraries were prepared and TCR repertoires were sequenced by different laboratories using diverse techniques, in order to increase sequencing depth and limit assay-specific biases. Between about 0.85 and 9.5 billion PBMCs per donor were obtained by leukapheresis.

Of note for this clone: The antigen it binds to is not known. No base qualities exist here, and no much larger clone lies one base off it.

Study-level results and caveats: Compared with non-shared clonotypes, clonotypes shared by all four sorted-subset donors had higher generation probabilities. Because the study included only a small number of donors, the genetic and exposure-history diversity represented was limited. Across four donors, roughly 5.1% of naive CD4, approximately 3.6% of naive CD8, roughly 2.3% of memory CD4, and 0.4% of memory CD8 clonotypes were shared. Sampling was restricted to blood, and TCR repertoires in tissues likely differ from the TCR repertoires found in blood. Estimated clonotype richness was generally larger for naive than for memory subsets. Rarefaction of sorted-subset datasets indicated incomplete sequencing despite the large sequencing depth. Based on pairwise subsampling, the degree of clonotype sharing among donors was expected to be affected by sequencing depth.

Looking up the germline V gene (reference sequence) yields CDR1 LNHDA and CDR2 SQIVND. Between the V and J ends, shortened by 7 bases and 5 bases respectively, the junction contains 9 bases. CDR3 length: 12 amino acids, cysteine to phenylalanine. Only the CDR3 DNA is retained, 36 bases long and in frame from the first base. Using the deep immunoSEQ assay, TCR CDR3 regions were amplified from genomic DNA by multiplex PCR. Extracted genomic DNA from each cell subset was spread evenly across all wells of several immunoSEQ 96-well plates, with each plate serving as a replicate. Each replicate PCR for sorted subsets received about 210 ng genomic DNA, equal to roughly 30,000 T cell genomes. Purified libraries were quantified with a Qubit 3.0 fluorometer, sized on a Bioanalyzer 2100, and re-quantified with the KAPA Library Quantification kit. Every immunoSEQ 96-well plate was sequenced on a dedicated single-read 150-cycle Illumina NextSeq 550 flow cell. The source study handled its data this way. Because the immunoSEQ output included only junctional sequences and no quality scores, the filtering could not be the same as the filtering used for full-length reads. Sequences were annotated with PyIR, a Python wrapper for IgBLAST v1.9, and V/J genes and CDR3 were assigned using IMGT germline references. Reads were removed for weak V/J assignments (E-value above 1e-6), missing CDR3, stop codons, out-of-frame junctions, or ambiguous translated residues. A V3J clonotype was defined by an identical inferred V gene, J gene, and CDR3 amino acid sequence. The percentage overlap between two repertoires was calculated by dividing the number of shared unique clonotypes by the size of the smaller repertoire. Repertoire richness was assessed with RTK rarefaction, the Chao1 estimator, and Recon v2.1 estimates of unobserved clonotypes. Generation probabilities were computed with OLGA for all TCRbeta clonotypes obtained by the gDNA method from several donors. Entries here come from immuneACCESS through TCRdb and include only in-frame sequences with V and J called. Some clones fail to appear in such tables; in the studies checked, an unresolved V gene covers under half of the shortfall, and the cause of the remainder is unknown. That table supplies the V and J calls and clone size; D and trimming were determined from the DNA. The sample table lists 1,500,000 or so clones, about 98.5% of them with a count of one. Around 0.33% of the sample comes from the top ten.

The donors were healthy, HIV-negative adults with no recently reported acute infections or vaccinations. Every donor was a Caucasian adult residing in Nashville, Tennessee, USA. CD4+ T cells were enriched by magnetic negative selection, after which naive cells were positively selected on CD45RA and the negative fraction was taken as the memory subset. Blood was collected by leukapheresis, and PBMCs were isolated by Ficoll-Histopaque density gradient centrifugation and then cryopreserved in liquid nitrogen vapor phase. Analytical flow cytometry was used to check the purity and quantity of each magnetically sorted T cell population. Genomic DNA was isolated from each sorted fraction and quantified by UV absorbance on a Nanodrop 2000c.

This sequence uses TRBV19 and TRBJ1-5; TRBD1 is perhaps the D gene, given 5 matching bases. The clonotype comes from a man between 25 and 39 years old in good health. Sequences were obtained from naive CD4+ T cells sorted from blood. The cell subset or site label, read with the paper, signifies: CD45RA+ positively selected. The encoded CDR3 is CASKGSDQPQHF. DNA sequence: TGTGCCAGTAAGGGGTCGGATCAGCCCCAGCATTTT.